This T cell receptor (beta chain) was obtained from a study of cytomegalovirus exposure and HLA in healthy donors. Trimming pared 4 bases from V and 2 bases from J, leaving 12 bases between. The V gene's germline CDR1 is MNHNS and CDR2 SASEGT. The CDR3 has 14 residues. PCR employed 60 Vbeta and 13 Jbeta primers. The table came from immunoSEQ multiplex PCR; TCRdb's copy has only in-frame clones and leaves some out. The data contain 150,000 to 170,000 clones, over 60% of them singletons. This clonotype was sampled from a woman aged 40 to 55 in good health and CMV-seronegative. This rearrangement joins TRBV6-1 to TRBJ2-7; D uncertain. What was sequenced was PBMCs. This CDR3 is CASSGVLPPYEQYF. In nucleotides, the CDR3 is TGTGCCAGCAGTGGCGTCCTTCCCCCCTACGAGCAGTACTTC.